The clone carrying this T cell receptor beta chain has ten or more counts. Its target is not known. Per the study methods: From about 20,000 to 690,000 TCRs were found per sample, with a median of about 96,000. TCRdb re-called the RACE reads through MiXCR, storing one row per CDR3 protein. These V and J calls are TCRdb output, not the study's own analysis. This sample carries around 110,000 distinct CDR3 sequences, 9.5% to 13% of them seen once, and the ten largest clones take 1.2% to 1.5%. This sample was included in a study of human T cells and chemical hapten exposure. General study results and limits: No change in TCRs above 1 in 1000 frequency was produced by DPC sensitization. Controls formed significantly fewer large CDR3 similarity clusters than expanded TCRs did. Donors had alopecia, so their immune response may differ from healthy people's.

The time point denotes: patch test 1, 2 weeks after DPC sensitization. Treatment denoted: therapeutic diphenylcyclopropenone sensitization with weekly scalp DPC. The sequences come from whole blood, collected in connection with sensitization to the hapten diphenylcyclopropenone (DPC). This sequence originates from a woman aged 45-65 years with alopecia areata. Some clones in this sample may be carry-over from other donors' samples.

The CDR3 loop is CSARDPRGYTEAFF. The DNA for the CDR3 is TGCAGTGCTAGAGATCCGCGGGGTTACACTGAAGCTTTCTTT. V and J are TRBV20-1 and TRBJ1-1; D unclear. CDR1 DFQATT and CDR2 SNEGSKA come from the germline V gene (reference sequence). This CDR3 comprises 14 residues. With 0 bases removed from V and 3 bases from J, the gap between germline ends came to 11 bases.